This is a list of T cell receptor beta chains from one sample in a study of T cells in Graves' hyperthyroidism and ophthalmopathy. MiXCR was run by TCRdb on the multiplex PCR reads, yielding one entry per CDR3 protein. There are nearly 250,000 distinct CDR3 sequences in the sample; approximately 23% occur only once, and roughly 40% lies in the top ten. Source material: blood. These receptors originate from a woman between 35 and 50 years old with Graves' ophthalmopathy. Both conserved end residues are part of each CDR3. A D gene is named only where the DNA matches it firmly.

d_gene: -; v_gene: TRBV15; j_gene: TRBJ1-5; CDR3aa: CATSRAWSSNQPQHF
d_gene: -; v_gene: TRBV27; j_gene: TRBJ1-3; CDR3aa: CASSITGNTIYF
d_gene: -; v_gene: TRBV18; j_gene: TRBJ2-5; CDR3aa: CASSPIPGQRETQYF
d_gene: TRBD2; v_gene: TRBV29-1; j_gene: TRBJ2-7; CDR3aa: CSVAGGRSYEQYF
d_gene: -; v_gene: TRBV12-3/TRBV12-4; j_gene: TRBJ1-2; CDR3aa: CASSLIRVNYGYTF
d_gene: -; v_gene: TRBV12-3/TRBV12-4; j_gene: TRBJ2-7; CDR3aa: CASSRMGEQYF
d_gene: TRBD2; v_gene: TRBV7-8; j_gene: TRBJ2-7; CDR3aa: CASSPVAGDYEQYF
d_gene: -; v_gene: TRBV5-1; j_gene: TRBJ1-2; CDR3aa: CASSLGDRPPYGYTF
d_gene: -; v_gene: TRBV12-3/TRBV12-4; j_gene: TRBJ2-2; CDR3aa: CASILGVGELFF
d_gene: -; v_gene: TRBV12-3/TRBV12-4; j_gene: TRBJ1-2; CDR3aa: CASSRGGINYGYTF
d_gene: TRBD1; v_gene: TRBV4-1; j_gene: TRBJ1-1; CDR3aa: CASSPRTGSGTEAFF
d_gene: TRBD2; v_gene: TRBV6-5; j_gene: TRBJ2-4; CDR3aa: CASSYPLAGAALAKNIQYF
d_gene: -; v_gene: TRBV28; j_gene: TRBJ1-3; CDR3aa: CASSLWTGTGNTIYF
d_gene: TRBD1; v_gene: TRBV5-5; j_gene: TRBJ1-5; CDR3aa: CASSPTGVQPQHF
d_gene: TRBD2; v_gene: TRBV7-6; j_gene: TRBJ2-7; CDR3aa: CASSLRLAESYEQYF
d_gene: TRBD1; v_gene: TRBV11-2; j_gene: TRBJ1-5; CDR3aa: CASSQTGQGAFQPQHF
d_gene: -; v_gene: TRBV5-1; j_gene: TRBJ1-1; CDR3aa: CASSLLVVGEDRKEAFF
d_gene: TRBD2; v_gene: TRBV27; j_gene: TRBJ2-7; CDR3aa: CASSLSGGSSYEQYF
d_gene: -; v_gene: TRBV9; j_gene: TRBJ2-7; CDR3aa: CASSVSGRYEQYF
d_gene: -; v_gene: TRBV11-2; j_gene: TRBJ2-5; CDR3aa: CASSQSRPPGETQYF
d_gene: -; v_gene: TRBV7-8; j_gene: TRBJ1-2; CDR3aa: CASSLDGAGRRGYGYTF
d_gene: TRBD1; v_gene: TRBV28; j_gene: TRBJ1-2; CDR3aa: CASSGQGASYGYTF
d_gene: TRBD1; v_gene: TRBV2; j_gene: TRBJ1-5; CDR3aa: CASSETGRIQPQHF
d_gene: -; v_gene: TRBV11-2; j_gene: TRBJ2-5; CDR3aa: CASSPGAGETQYF
d_gene: -; v_gene: TRBV2; j_gene: TRBJ1-2; CDR3aa: CASSELDFDSYGYTF
d_gene: -; v_gene: TRBV11-2; j_gene: TRBJ2-5; CDR3aa: CASSLLGGNQETQYF
d_gene: TRBD2; v_gene: TRBV6-5; j_gene: TRBJ2-7; CDR3aa: CASSYTTSSSYEQYF
d_gene: -; v_gene: TRBV20-1; j_gene: TRBJ2-7; CDR3aa: CSARRGPSYEQYF
d_gene: TRBD2; v_gene: TRBV7-4; j_gene: TRBJ2-2; CDR3aa: CASSSRLAASNTGELFF
d_gene: TRBD1; v_gene: TRBV20-1; j_gene: TRBJ2-7; CDR3aa: CSARATGIPYEQYF
d_gene: -; v_gene: TRBV6-1; j_gene: TRBJ1-2; CDR3aa: CASSGLSLDGYTF
d_gene: -; v_gene: TRBV20-1; j_gene: TRBJ2-5; CDR3aa: CSVGLQETQYF
d_gene: -; v_gene: TRBV19; j_gene: TRBJ2-6; CDR3aa: CASSIASSGANVLTF
d_gene: -; v_gene: TRBV12-3/TRBV12-4; j_gene: TRBJ2-2; CDR3aa: CASSFRANTGELFF
d_gene: TRBD2; v_gene: TRBV6-6; j_gene: TRBJ2-5; CDR3aa: CASNPLAGGETQYF
d_gene: -; v_gene: TRBV28; j_gene: TRBJ1-1; CDR3aa: CASSLFNTEAFF
d_gene: TRBD2; v_gene: TRBV4-1; j_gene: TRBJ2-7; CDR3aa: CASSQGILAILSYEQYF
d_gene: TRBD1; v_gene: TRBV6-2/TRBV6-3; j_gene: TRBJ1-5; CDR3aa: CASSYWGQGKNQPQHF
d_gene: -; v_gene: TRBV10-3; j_gene: TRBJ1-5; CDR3aa: CAISESGGNSNQPQHF
d_gene: -; v_gene: TRBV6-5; j_gene: TRBJ2-7; CDR3aa: CASSYEFLVDGYEQYF
d_gene: -; v_gene: TRBV15; j_gene: TRBJ2-7; CDR3aa: CATSRDPGGEQYF
d_gene: TRBD1; v_gene: TRBV28; j_gene: TRBJ2-7; CDR3aa: CASSPSTGGEEQYF
d_gene: -; v_gene: TRBV6-1; j_gene: TRBJ1-5; CDR3aa: CASSEALGVWQPQHF
d_gene: -; v_gene: TRBV5-1; j_gene: TRBJ2-7; CDR3aa: CASSLEGNGGREQYF
d_gene: TRBD1; v_gene: TRBV7-2; j_gene: TRBJ1-2; CDR3aa: CASSEDRGPYGYTF
d_gene: -; v_gene: TRBV15; j_gene: TRBJ2-7; CDR3aa: CATSRGIFYEQYF
d_gene: TRBD1; v_gene: TRBV2; j_gene: TRBJ1-1; CDR3aa: CASTGGPTPETEAFF
d_gene: TRBD2; v_gene: TRBV5-1; j_gene: TRBJ2-7; CDR3aa: CASSRARVAGDYEQYF
d_gene: TRBD2; v_gene: TRBV14; j_gene: TRBJ2-5; CDR3aa: CASSQDITSEETQYF
d_gene: TRBD1; v_gene: TRBV12-3/TRBV12-4; j_gene: TRBJ1-5; CDR3aa: CASSRTSGTANQPQHF
d_gene: -; v_gene: TRBV11-2; j_gene: TRBJ2-5; CDR3aa: CASSLRQVFETQYF
d_gene: -; v_gene: TRBV20-1; j_gene: TRBJ2-3; CDR3aa: CSAVLRSGSTDTQYF
d_gene: TRBD1; v_gene: TRBV20-1; j_gene: TRBJ1-3; CDR3aa: CSAPQGAGNTIYF
d_gene: TRBD1; v_gene: TRBV27; j_gene: TRBJ1-2; CDR3aa: CASRRQGEIYGYTF
d_gene: TRBD1; v_gene: TRBV6-1; j_gene: TRBJ2-2; CDR3aa: CASRDDRANTGELFF
d_gene: -; v_gene: TRBV2; j_gene: TRBJ2-7; CDR3aa: CASSEQGRGANEQYF